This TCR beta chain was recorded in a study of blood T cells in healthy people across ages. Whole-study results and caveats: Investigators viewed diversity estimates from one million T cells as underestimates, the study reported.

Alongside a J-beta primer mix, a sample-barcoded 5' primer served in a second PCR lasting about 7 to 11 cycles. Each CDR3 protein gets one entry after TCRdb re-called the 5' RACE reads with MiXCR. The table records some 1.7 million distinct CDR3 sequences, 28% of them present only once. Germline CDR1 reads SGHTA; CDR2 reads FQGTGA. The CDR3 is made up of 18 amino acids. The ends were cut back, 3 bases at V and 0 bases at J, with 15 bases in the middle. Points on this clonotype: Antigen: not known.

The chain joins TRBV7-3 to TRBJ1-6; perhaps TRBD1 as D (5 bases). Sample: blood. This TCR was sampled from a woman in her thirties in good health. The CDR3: CASSFLGGIGSYNSPLHF. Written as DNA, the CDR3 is TGTGCCAGCAGCTTTTTGGGGGGAATTGGCTCCTATAATTCACCCCTCCACTTT.